This T cell receptor (beta chain) was captured by sequencing in a study of blood T cell repertoires in COVID-19. Sequencing was performed with immunoSEQ multiplex PCR; in TCRdb, only in-frame clones are kept and a portion is missing. The data show 150,000 to 200,000 clones, 65% to 90% seen once. The junction had 6 bases not matched to a gene; V was cut back by 3 bases and J by 6 bases. The CDR3 has 15 residues. Per the germline V gene, CDR1 is LNHNV and CDR2 is YYDKDF (reference sequence). The J gene is TRBJ2-1, the V gene TRBV15; 9 bases match TRBD2. Material for sequencing was PBMCs or T cells enriched from blood (not recorded which). The origin of this receptor is a man between 40 and 49 years old who had recovered from COVID-19. For the CDR3, the DNA is TGTGCCACCAGCAGTCTGGCGGGAGGGATCAATGAGCAGTTCTTC. Translation: CATSSLAGGINEQFF.